Below, 26 T cell receptor beta chains from the same sample are listed, as sequenced in a study of blood T cell repertoires in COVID-19. Assay: immunoSEQ multiplex PCR; the TCRdb copy retains only in-frame clones and omits some. The data contain approximately 340,000 clones, 91% of them seen just once; the ten biggest clones take up roughly 0.9%. The specimen sequenced was PBMCs or T cells enriched from blood (not recorded which). These receptors were collected from a woman in her thirties or forties who had been exposed to COVID-19.

CDR3 amino acids: CASSLKGAGSADEQYF. In nucleotides, the CDR3 is TGTGCCAGCAGCTTAAAGGGGGCAGGGTCAGCGGACGAGCAGTACTTC. The V call is TRBV7-2, the J call TRBJ2-7; 7 nucleotides line up with TRBD1. This CDR3 is built from 16 residues. Germline loops: CDR1 SGHTA, CDR2 FQGNSA. V shed 2 bases, J shed 5 bases, and the junction held 12 bases outside the gene matches. Looking up the rest from reference TRBV7-2 and TRBJ2-7 gives the full variable domain: GAGVSQSPSNKVTEKGKDVELRCDPISGHTALYWYRQSLGQGLEFLIYFQGNSAPDKSGLPSDRFSAERTGGSVSTLTIQRTQQEDSAVYLCASSLKGAGSADEQYFGPGTRLTVT.

V usage is TRBV2 and J usage is TRBJ1-5; TRBD1 matches 9 bases. This CDR3 is 14 amino acids long. CDR1 is SNHLY and CDR2 is FYNNEI in the germline V gene. With 8 bases clipped from V and 6 bases from J, the junction kept 8 bases outside the gene matches. DNA of the CDR3: TGTGCCAGCCGACGGACAGGGGTCGGTCAGCCCCAGCATTTT. This translates into CASRRTGVGQPQHF. Full variable domain (remainder filled in from reference TRBV2 and TRBJ1-5): EPEVTQTPSHQVTQMGQEVILRCVPISNHLYFYWYRQILGQKVEFLVSFYNNEISEKSEIFDDQFSVERPDGSNFTLKIRSTKLEDSAMYFCASRRTGVGQPQHFGDGTRLSIL.

The chain joins TRBV5-1 to TRBJ2-5, with D hard to call. Per the germline V gene, CDR1 is SGHRS and CDR2 is YFSETQ. Trimming took 2 bases from V and 1 from J, leaving 9 bases between them. The CDR3 is 14 amino acids. CDR3 nucleotides: TGCGCCAGCAGCTTAACACCCCCCCAAGAGACCCAGTACTTC. Its protein product is CASSLTPPQETQYF.

The genes are TRBV6-5 and TRBJ1-6; tentatively, D is TRBD1 (5 bases). V was cut by 2 bases and J by 11 bases, with 10 bases left in between. This CDR3 has 13 residues. The germline CDR1 and CDR2 sequences are MNHEY and SVGAGI. The CDR3 DNA is TGTGCCAGCAGTTACGGAGGGGACGCACCCCTCCACTTT. This translates into CASSYGGDAPLHF.

The chain is built from TRBV5-6 and TRBJ2-7; possibly TRBD2 for D (6 bases). The V gene's germline CDR1 is SGHDT and CDR2 YYEEEE. V lost 4 bases to trimming and J lost 0 bases, with 14 bases between them. CDR3 size: 15 residues. The CDR3 is CASSGASVSSYEQYF. The CDR3 DNA reads TGTGCCAGCAGCGGGGCTAGCGTCAGCTCCTACGAGCAGTACTTC.

The chain couples TRBV4-3 to TRBJ1-4, with unresolved D. V was pared by 0 bases and J by 3 bases, with 14 bases between. The CDR3 is made up of 17 amino acids. Looked up from germline, CDR1 is LGHNA and CDR2 is YSLEER. CDR3 sequence: CASSQDPGRRPNEKLFF. In nucleotides, the CDR3 is TGCGCCAGCAGCCAAGATCCTGGGAGGAGGCCTAATGAAAAACTGTTTTTT.

The rearrangement joins TRBV5-1 to TRBJ2-1, with TRBD2 matching 11 bases. V was pared by 2 bases and J by 4 bases, with 5 bases of the junction left unmatched. CDR1 is SGHRS, CDR2 YFSETQ, per germline. This CDR3 comprises 16 residues. CDR3 region: CASSFLAGGLYNEQFF. The CDR3, as DNA: TGCGCCAGCAGCTTTTTAGCGGGGGGGCTGTACAATGAGCAGTTCTTC.

The chain has TRBV6-5 and TRBJ2-1, with 9 positions matching TRBD2. Per germline, CDR1 MNHEY and CDR2 SVGAGI. V lost 5 bases to trimming and J lost 9 bases; unmatched junction nucleotides: 11. This CDR3 has 15 amino acids. The CDR3 DNA follows: TGTGCCAGCAGTCCGAGACGGACTAGCGTCAGTGAGCAGTTCTTC. This codes for CASSPRRTSVSEQFF.

The chain joins TRBV3-1 (or the pseudogene TRBV3-2) to TRBJ2-5, with D tentatively TRBD2 (5 bases). The CDR3 covers 11 residues. V lost 6 bases to trimming and J lost 5 bases, with 7 bases between them. Germline-derived CDR1 and CDR2 are LGHDT and YNNKEL (reference sequence). This chain's CDR3 is CASRSGETQYF. CDR3 nucleotide sequence: TGTGCCAGCAGGTCGGGGGAGACCCAGTACTTC.

The chain has TRBV6-1 and TRBJ2-7; maybe TRBD2 (6 bases). The CDR3 extends over 14 amino acids. Germline CDR1 and CDR2: MNHNS and SASEGT. The V end lost 0 bases, the J end lost 3 bases, and 9 bases lay between the germline ends. The CDR3 DNA reads as TGTGCCAGCAGTGAAGCGGGACTGCGCTACGAGCAGTACTTC. Amino acids: CASSEAGLRYEQYF.

Of note for this clone: Other DNA sequences within the sample encode an identical CDR3. This rearrangement joins TRBV10-2 to TRBJ1-5; 8 bases fit TRBD1. This CDR3 has 13 amino acids. J gave up 2 bases and V 6 bases, and 0 bases lay outside the gene matches. Per the germline V gene, CDR1 is WSHSY and CDR2 is SAAADI. DNA of the CDR3: TGCGCCAGCAGGGGACAGGGCAATCAGCCCCAGCATTTT. It yields the protein CASRGQGNQPQHF.

The gene calls are TRBV11-3 and TRBJ1-1, with 7 bases aligning to TRBD1. J gave up 1 base and V 5 bases, and 4 bases lay outside the gene matches. The CDR3 totals 14 residues. Germline lookup yields CDR1 SGHNT and CDR2 YENEEA. CDR3 bases: TGTGCCAGCAGCGGTACAGGGGCGAACACTGAAGCTTTCTTT. This translates into CASSGTGANTEAFF.

The chain employs TRBV5-8 and TRBJ2-7; D remains ambiguous. The CDR3 is 13 residues long. The germline V gene has CDR1 SGHTS and CDR2 YDEGEE. V shed 7 bases and J shed 3 bases, with 14 bases lying between them. The CDR3 is CASVLRQDYEQYF. CDR3 in DNA: TGTGCCAGCGTGCTTAGGCAGGACTACGAGCAGTACTTC.

The rearrangement joins TRBV5-1 to TRBJ1-1, with D possibly matching TRBD1 (5 bases). Between the trimmed V and J ends, which lost 1 base and 0 bases, there was a span of 10 bases. The CDR3 extends over 15 amino acids. Germline loops: CDR1 SGHRS, CDR2 YFSETQ. In nucleotides, the CDR3 is TGCGCCAGCAGCTTGTTAAAGGGGCTGAACACTGAAGCTTTCTTT. The encoded protein is CASSLLKGLNTEAFF.

The V gene is TRBV18, the J gene TRBJ1-1; maybe TRBD1 (5 bases). Trimming removed 2 bases at V and 8 bases at J, with 9 bases between. Germline-derived CDR1 and CDR2 are KGHSH and LQKENI. There are 12 residues in the CDR3. CDR3 nucleotides: TGTGCCAGCTCACCAACCCCAGGGGAAGCTTTCTTT. Its protein product is CASSPTPGEAFF.

This chain joins TRBV7-2 and TRBJ1-2; D is uncertain. V lost 7 bases and J 7 bases, leaving 16 bases between the germline ends. This CDR3 has 13 residues. CDR1 and CDR2 from the germline V gene are SGHTA and FQGNSA. The CDR3, as DNA: TGTGCCAGCACCGAGGGAGGCAGGAGTGGCTACACCTTC. It specifies CASTEGGRSGYTF.

This chain joins TRBV19 and TRBJ2-1; D unclear. Germline V CDR1 and CDR2: LNHDA, SQIVND (reference sequence). CDR3 length: 15 amino acids. Trimming pared 1 base from V and 2 bases from J, leaving 9 bases between. CDR3 bases: TGTGCCAGTAGTATAGGCCAGGTTCCCTACAATGAGCAGTTCTTC. Encoded protein: CASSIGQVPYNEQFF.

V and J are TRBV15 and TRBJ2-7, with D possibly being TRBD2 (6 bases). The CDR3 length is 16 residues. Deletions cut 0 bases from V and 2 bases from J, with 14 bases between. Germline V gene data show CDR1 as LNHNV and CDR2 as YYDKDF (reference sequence). CDR3 protein: CATSRDKAGFTYEQYF. CDR3 sequence (DNA): TGTGCCACCAGCAGAGATAAGGCGGGATTCACCTACGAGCAGTACTTC.

Note on this clone: No conserved phenylalanine or tryptophan ends this CDR3, so it is likely a read error. It is unclear where the CDR3 begins or ends on the DNA, so no DNA is shown, and the CDR3 is as TCRdb lists it. The gene calls are TRBV20-1 and TRBJ1-2. Per the germline V gene, CDR1 is DFQATT and CDR2 is SNEGSKA (reference sequence). The CDR3 spans 8 amino acids, including both terminal residues. This CDR3 is CSASRSSV.

The V call is TRBV12-3 or TRBV12-4, the J call TRBJ1-2; D gene unclear. This CDR3 spans 12 amino acids. Trimming took off 3 bases at V and 8 bases at J, with 10 bases between the two ends. The CDR3 spells CASSLRVGGYTF. The CDR3 DNA follows: TGTGCCAGCAGTTTGCGGGTCGGCGGCTACACCTTC.

The gene calls are TRBV19 and TRBJ1-1, with TRBD1 matching 7 bases. Looked up from germline, CDR1 is LNHDA and CDR2 is SQIVND (reference sequence). V shed 6 bases and J 2 bases; nucleotides not matched to a gene: 9. CDR3 length: 15 residues. The CDR3 region has the DNA TGTGCCAGTAGCCCAGGGGGACGGAAAAACACTGAAGCTTTCTTT. Translating it yields CASSPGGRKNTEAFF.

As regards this clone: This CDR3 is also generated by other DNA sequences in the sample. The rearrangement links TRBV9 to TRBJ2-5, with 7 bases aligning to TRBD2. The CDR3 consists of 15 residues. After removal of 0 bases from V and 1 base from J, the junction contained 3 bases not matched to a gene. CDR1 is SGDLS, CDR2 YYNGEE, per germline. The CDR3 is CASSVAAGVQETQYF. Written as DNA, the CDR3 is TGTGCCAGCAGCGTAGCCGCGGGGGTCCAAGAGACCCAGTACTTC.

The CDR3 reads CASSPPGLAGRREQYF. DNA of the CDR3: TGTGCCAGCTCACCACCGGGGTTAGCGGGAAGGCGCGAGCAGTACTTC. The chain joins TRBV18 to TRBJ2-7; 8 bases line up with TRBD2. Trimming cost V 0 bases and J 6 bases; bases outside gene matches: 10. The CDR3 is made up of 16 amino acids. Germline V gives CDR1 KGHSH, CDR2 LQKENI.

J is TRBJ2-5 and V is TRBV5-1, with D uncertain. Trimming pared 0 bases from V and 1 base from J, leaving 7 bases between. CDR1 SGHRS and CDR2 YFSETQ come from the germline V gene. CDR3 size: 14 residues. The CDR3 spells CASSLGASQETQYF. In DNA form, the CDR3 reads TGCGCCAGCAGCTTGGGGGCTTCCCAAGAGACCCAGTACTTC.

For the CDR3, the DNA is TGTGCCAGCAGCCAGGGACAGGGTAAGGATCAGCCCCAGCATTTT. Its translation is CASSQGQGKDQPQHF. The gene calls are TRBV5-4 and TRBJ1-5; 9 positions agree with TRBD1. CDR3 length equals 15 residues. V lost 4 bases to trimming and J lost 5 bases; unmatched junction nucleotides: 7. Germline CDR1 SGHNT, CDR2 YYREEE (reference sequence).

The chain recombines TRBV6-4 with TRBJ1-2, with 7 positions matching TRBD1. Germline V lookup: CDR1 MRHNA, CDR2 SNTAGT. The CDR3 contains 12 residues. Trimming cost V 3 bases and J 11 bases; bases outside gene matches: 6. The CDR3, as DNA: TGTGCCAGCAGTGAAGCACAGGGGAAATACACCTTC. Its translation is CASSEAQGKYTF.